This is a list of T cell receptor beta chains from one sample in a study of shared T cell receptors in the human thymus. Profiling relied on immunoSEQ multiplex PCR, and the TCRdb table lists in-frame clones only, not all of them. The sample includes approximately 660,000 clones, over 75% of them seen just once. In addition, the sample was reused for a study of human thymus T cells.

The source material was thymocytes. The receptors originated from a boy under three years old with a congenital heart defect. Each CDR3 is given with its conserved first and last residue. Each record gives: J gene, CDR3 length, clone size, V gene, D gene, CDR3 DNA, CDR3 protein. D genes are given only for firm matches. Clone size is stated in some rows and not others, as once, few, many or a class when expanded.

J gene: TRBJ1-4; CDR3 length: 15; clone size: .; V gene: TRBV7-6; D gene: .; CDR3 DNA: TGTGCCAGCAGCCCACACCCTCTCTGGAATGAAAAACTGTTTTTT; CDR3 protein: CASSPHPLWNEKLFF
J gene: TRBJ2-7; CDR3 length: 12; clone size: .; V gene: TRBV9; D gene: TRBD2; CDR3 DNA: TGTGCCAGCGGACTAGCGTTTTACGAGCAGTACTTC; CDR3 protein: CASGLAFYEQYF
J gene: TRBJ1-2; CDR3 length: 13; clone size: .; V gene: TRBV11-3; D gene: .; CDR3 DNA: TGTGCCAGCAGCTTAGCAGGGGTCGATGGCTACACCTTC; CDR3 protein: CASSLAGVDGYTF
J gene: TRBJ1-6; CDR3 length: 15; clone size: .; V gene: TRBV27; D gene: .; CDR3 DNA: TGTGCCAGCAGTCTAGAATGGGGGGTTAATTCACCCCTCCACTTT; CDR3 protein: CASSLEWGVNSPLHF
J gene: TRBJ2-7; CDR3 length: 18; clone size: .; V gene: TRBV15; D gene: .; CDR3 DNA: TGTGCCACCAGCAGAGATGCCTATGAGCGGAGGGGCCCCTACGAGCAGTACTTC; CDR3 protein: CATSRDAYERRGPYEQYF
J gene: TRBJ2-5; CDR3 length: 22; clone size: .; V gene: TRBV5-1; D gene: .; CDR3 DNA: TGCGCCAGCAGCTCCACCCACTCCAGACAGCCCCATAGCGGCCTGTACCAAGAGACCCAGTACTTC; CDR3 protein: CASSSTHSRQPHSGLYQETQYF
J gene: TRBJ2-1; CDR3 length: 16; clone size: .; V gene: TRBV5-1; D gene: TRBD2; CDR3 DNA: TGCGCCAGCAGCCGGGCAGCGGGAGGTCGGCACAATGAGCAGTTCTTC; CDR3 protein: CASSRAAGGRHNEQFF
J gene: TRBJ2-6; CDR3 length: 17; clone size: .; V gene: TRBV7-9; D gene: .; CDR3 DNA: TGTGCCAGCAGCACCTCCTACAGGCCCTCTGGGGCCAACGTCCTGACTTTC; CDR3 protein: CASSTSYRPSGANVLTF
J gene: TRBJ2-3; CDR3 length: 17; clone size: .; V gene: TRBV14; D gene: TRBD2; CDR3 DNA: TGTGCCAGCAGCCAAGGCCACCCTAGCGGCAGCACAGATACGCAGTATTTT; CDR3 protein: CASSQGHPSGSTDTQYF
J gene: TRBJ2-7; CDR3 length: 18; clone size: .; V gene: TRBV11-2; D gene: TRBD2; CDR3 DNA: TGTGCCAGCAGCTTCTTGGGCACCCGACGACTAGCGGGAGGCGAGCAGTACTTC; CDR3 protein: CASSFLGTRRLAGGEQYF
J gene: TRBJ1-2; CDR3 length: 11; clone size: .; V gene: TRBV29-1; D gene: .; CDR3 DNA: TGCAGCGTTGACAGGGGAGGGGGCTACACCTTC; CDR3 protein: CSVDRGGGYTF
J gene: TRBJ2-7; CDR3 length: 15; clone size: .; V gene: TRBV19; D gene: .; CDR3 DNA: TGTGCCAGTAGTATCGGCGTCGACTCTGGGTACGAGCAGTACTTC; CDR3 protein: CASSIGVDSGYEQYF
J gene: TRBJ2-3; CDR3 length: 14; clone size: once; V gene: TRBV27; D gene: TRBD2; CDR3 DNA: TGTGCCAGCAGTTTAAGTGCGGGAGCATATACGCAGTATTTT; CDR3 protein: CASSLSAGAYTQYF
J gene: TRBJ2-7; CDR3 length: 17; clone size: few; V gene: TRBV11-2; D gene: TRBD1; CDR3 DNA: TGTGCCAGCAGCCGACACCAGGGACAGGCGGCATACTACGAGCAGTACTTC; CDR3 protein: CASSRHQGQAAYYEQYF
J gene: TRBJ1-1; CDR3 length: 12; clone size: .; V gene: TRBV27; D gene: .; CDR3 DNA: TGTGCCAGCAATTCCAGGAACACTGAAGCTTTCTTT; CDR3 protein: CASNSRNTEAFF
J gene: TRBJ2-7; CDR3 length: 18; clone size: .; V gene: TRBV5-4; D gene: TRBD1; CDR3 DNA: TGTGCCAGCAGCTTACGGGACAGGGGGTCCTCTTTCTCCTACGAGCAGTACTTC; CDR3 protein: CASSLRDRGSSFSYEQYF
J gene: TRBJ2-7; CDR3 length: 14; clone size: few; V gene: TRBV6-5; D gene: .; CDR3 DNA: TGTGCCAGCAGCGAAGGACAGACACACTACGAGCAGTACTTC; CDR3 protein: CASSEGQTHYEQYF
J gene: TRBJ2-5; CDR3 length: 17; clone size: .; V gene: TRBV18; D gene: TRBD2; CDR3 DNA: TGTGCCAGCTCATCCCCGGTCCGGGAGGCGGGAGAAGAGACCCAGTACTTC; CDR3 protein: CASSSPVREAGEETQYF
J gene: TRBJ2-3; CDR3 length: 17; clone size: few; V gene: TRBV19; D gene: TRBD1; CDR3 DNA: TGTGCCAGTAGTATAGTTGCCGACAGGGGAGGAACAGATACGCAGTATTTT; CDR3 protein: CASSIVADRGGTDTQYF
J gene: TRBJ2-2; CDR3 length: 14; clone size: .; V gene: TRBV5-1; D gene: TRBD1; CDR3 DNA: TGCGCCAGCAGCCCCGGGACAGGGACCGGGGAGCTGTTTTTT; CDR3 protein: CASSPGTGTGELFF
J gene: TRBJ1-1; CDR3 length: 13; clone size: .; V gene: TRBV28; D gene: .; CDR3 DNA: TGTGCCAGCAGTTTTCCCATGAACACTGAAGCTTTCTTT; CDR3 protein: CASSFPMNTEAFF
J gene: TRBJ2-7; CDR3 length: 16; clone size: once; V gene: TRBV28; D gene: .; CDR3 DNA: TGTGCCAGCAGTGAGGACGGAAGGGGTAGCTCCTACGAGCAGTACTTC; CDR3 protein: CASSEDGRGSSYEQYF
J gene: TRBJ2-1; CDR3 length: 17; clone size: .; V gene: TRBV5-4; D gene: TRBD2; CDR3 DNA: TGTGCCAGCAGCCGCCCCGAACTAGCGGGAGGGAGGGATGAGCAGTTCTTC; CDR3 protein: CASSRPELAGGRDEQFF
J gene: TRBJ2-5; CDR3 length: 15; clone size: .; V gene: TRBV6-5; D gene: .; CDR3 DNA: TGTGCCAGCAGTTACAGGGGCGACCCTCAAGAGACCCAGTACTTC; CDR3 protein: CASSYRGDPQETQYF
J gene: TRBJ1-2; CDR3 length: 12; clone size: few; V gene: TRBV10-3; D gene: TRBD1; CDR3 DNA: TGTGCCACCGGACAGGTCGGTGGTGGCTACACCTTC; CDR3 protein: CATGQVGGGYTF
J gene: TRBJ2-7; CDR3 length: 11; clone size: .; V gene: TRBV2; D gene: .; CDR3 DNA: TGTGCCAGCAGTGTCCGTTACGAGCAGTACTTC; CDR3 protein: CASSVRYEQYF
J gene: TRBJ2-3; CDR3 length: 18; clone size: .; V gene: TRBV7-2; D gene: TRBD2; CDR3 DNA: TGTGCCAGCAGCTTAGCGCTCACTAGCGGGAGGATCATAGATACGCAGTATTTT; CDR3 protein: CASSLALTSGRIIDTQYF
J gene: TRBJ2-5; CDR3 length: 14; clone size: few; V gene: TRBV4-3; D gene: .; CDR3 DNA: TGCGCCAGCAGCCAAGAAGATAGCTCGGAGACCCAGTACTTC; CDR3 protein: CASSQEDSSETQYF
J gene: TRBJ2-3; CDR3 length: 17; clone size: .; V gene: TRBV9; D gene: .; CDR3 DNA: TGTGCCAGCATCTCCGGCCCCCCGGGAGTGGGCACAGATACGCAGTATTTT; CDR3 protein: CASISGPPGVGTDTQYF
J gene: TRBJ2-1; CDR3 length: 14; clone size: .; V gene: TRBV27; D gene: .; CDR3 DNA: TGTGCCAGCAGTTTATCGGGAGGCTGGAATGAGCAGTTCTTC; CDR3 protein: CASSLSGGWNEQFF
J gene: TRBJ2-7; CDR3 length: 15; clone size: .; V gene: TRBV18; D gene: .; CDR3 DNA: TGTGCCAGCTCACCGGAGGACAGAGCGAGCTACGAGCAGTACTTC; CDR3 protein: CASSPEDRASYEQYF
J gene: TRBJ1-2; CDR3 length: 16; clone size: .; V gene: TRBV27; D gene: .; CDR3 DNA: TGTGCCAGCAGTTGGGGGTCTCCGGAGGGGTCGGGTGGCTACACCTTC; CDR3 protein: CASSWGSPEGSGGYTF
J gene: TRBJ1-2; CDR3 length: 15; clone size: .; V gene: TRBV29-1; D gene: .; CDR3 DNA: TGCAGCGTTGAAGACCGGGACACAGCTAACTATGGCTACACCTTC; CDR3 protein: CSVEDRDTANYGYTF
J gene: TRBJ2-2; CDR3 length: 18; clone size: .; V gene: TRBV29-1; D gene: TRBD2; CDR3 DNA: TGCAGCGTCCTACTGACTAGCGGGAGAGCTTGGGGCACCGGGGAGCTGTTTTTT; CDR3 protein: CSVLLTSGRAWGTGELFF
J gene: TRBJ2-1; CDR3 length: 16; clone size: .; V gene: TRBV27; D gene: TRBD2; CDR3 DNA: TGTGCCAGCAGTCCTAGACTAGCGGGAGGAAGGGATGAGCAGTTCTTC; CDR3 protein: CASSPRLAGGRDEQFF
J gene: TRBJ1-1; CDR3 length: 15; clone size: .; V gene: TRBV5-1; D gene: .; CDR3 DNA: TGCGCCAGCAGCTTGAGGCAGGTCGGTGGCACCGAAGCTTTCTTT; CDR3 protein: CASSLRQVGGTEAFF
J gene: TRBJ2-6; CDR3 length: 19; clone size: .; V gene: TRBV4-1; D gene: TRBD1; CDR3 DNA: TGCGCCAGCAGTCTTACCAAACCGGGACAGGGGTCTGGGGCCAACGTCCTGACTTTC; CDR3 protein: CASSLTKPGQGSGANVLTF
J gene: TRBJ2-1; CDR3 length: 17; clone size: .; V gene: TRBV27; D gene: TRBD2; CDR3 DNA: TGTGCCAGCAGTTCGGCCCCAACTAGCGGGAGGTACAATGAGCAGTTCTTC; CDR3 protein: CASSSAPTSGRYNEQFF